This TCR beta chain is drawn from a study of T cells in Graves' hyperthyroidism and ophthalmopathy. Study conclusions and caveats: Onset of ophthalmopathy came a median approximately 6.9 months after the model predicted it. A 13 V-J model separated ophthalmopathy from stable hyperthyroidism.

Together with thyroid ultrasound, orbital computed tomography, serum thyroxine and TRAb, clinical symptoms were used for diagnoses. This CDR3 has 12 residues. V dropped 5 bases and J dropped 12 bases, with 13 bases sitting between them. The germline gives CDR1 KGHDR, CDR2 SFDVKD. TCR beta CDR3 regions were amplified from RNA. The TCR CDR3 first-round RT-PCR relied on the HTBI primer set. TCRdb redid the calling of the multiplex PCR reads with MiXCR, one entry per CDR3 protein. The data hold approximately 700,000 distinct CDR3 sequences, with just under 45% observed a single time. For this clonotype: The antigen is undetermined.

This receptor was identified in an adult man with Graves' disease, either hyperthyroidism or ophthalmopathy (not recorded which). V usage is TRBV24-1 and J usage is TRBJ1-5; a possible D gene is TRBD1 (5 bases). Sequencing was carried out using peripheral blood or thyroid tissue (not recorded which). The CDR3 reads CATSAAQTDQHF. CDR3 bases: TGTGCCACCAGTGCTGCACAGACAGACCAGCATTTT.